The 9 T cell receptor beta chains presented below share a single source sample, sequenced in a study of blood T cell repertoires in COVID-19. Libraries were prepared by immunoSEQ multiplex PCR; TCRdb keeps only in-frame clonotypes and omits some of them. There are some 270,000 clones in the sample; roughly 88% occur only once, and around 1% lies in the top ten. The sequenced sample was peripheral blood. The receptors come from a human donor with COVID-19, enrolled during active disease. The donor label of this sample is uncertain.

The genes are TRBV5-6 and TRBJ1-2; D gene uncertain. Trimming stripped 2 bases from V and 6 bases from J, with 14 bases between. CDR1 is SGHDT and CDR2 is YYEEEE in the germline V gene. The length of the CDR3 is 14 residues. CDR3 nucleotide sequence: TGTGCCAGCAGCTTTACGGGGAGTGGAGATGGCTACACCTTC. It specifies CASSFTGSGDGYTF. The full variable domain, rest sourced from reference TRBV5-6 and TRBJ1-2, is DAGVTQSPTHLIKTRGQQVTLRCSPKSGHDTVSWYQQALGQGPQFIFQYYEEEERQRGNFPDRFSGHQFPNYSSELNVNALLLGDSALYLCASSFTGSGDGYTFGSGTRLTVV.

The chain joins TRBV5-1 to TRBJ1-2; D perhaps matches TRBD1 (5 bases). The germline V and J ends were trimmed by 3 bases and 3 bases, with 9 bases remaining between them. The CDR3 totals 13 residues. The V gene's germline CDR1 is SGHRS and CDR2 YFSETQ. CDR3 sequence (DNA): TGCGCCAGCAGCTATGAGACAGACTATGGCTACACCTTC. Translation gives CASSYETDYGYTF.

This chain links TRBV28 with TRBJ2-1; 8 bases match TRBD2. Trimming removed 9 bases from V and 5 bases from J; junction bases left unmatched: 9. This CDR3 region has 14 residues. From germline, CDR1 is MDHEN and CDR2 SYDVKM. In DNA, the CDR3 is TGTGCCAGTCGACGAGCGGGAGTAAACAATGAGCAGTTCTTC. Translating gives CASRRAGVNNEQFF.

The table lists this clone with a few counts. The rearrangement links TRBV5-1 to TRBJ1-3; D may be TRBD1 (6 bases). The CDR3 loop spans 16 amino acids. The germline V gene encodes CDR1 SGHRS and CDR2 YFSETQ. V was shortened by 4 bases and J by 2 bases, with 16 bases between the two germline ends. DNA of the CDR3: TGCGCCAGCAGCCCGAGTGACAGGCTGCCTGGAAACACCATATATTTT. It specifies CASSPSDRLPGNTIYF.

The V gene is TRBV7-9, the J gene TRBJ1-2; 8 bases are a match to TRBD1. Germline V lookup: CDR1 SEHNR, CDR2 FQNEAQ (reference sequence). The CDR3 loop spans 15 amino acids. V lost 5 bases, J lost 6 bases, and 11 bases stayed unmatched. CDR3 in DNA: TGTGCCAGCAGCCCTGGGACAGGTTACCTTAATGGCTACACCTTC. Its translation is CASSPGTGYLNGYTF.

This chain joins TRBV19 and TRBJ1-2; 7 bases line up with TRBD1. Germline values: CDR1 LNHDA, CDR2 SQIVND (reference sequence). Trimming at V came to 6 bases and at J to 7 bases, leaving 11 bases not matched to a gene. This CDR3 is 14 amino acids long. CDR3 in amino acids: CASSSQGGIGGYTF. CDR3 coding DNA: TGTGCCAGTAGCTCCCAAGGGGGCATCGGTGGCTACACCTTC. The variable domain in full, completed from reference TRBV19 and TRBJ1-2, reads DGGITQSPKYLFRKEGQNVTLSCEQNLNHDAMYWYRQDPGQGLRLIYYSQIVNDFQKGDIAEGYSVSREKKESFPLTVTSAQKNPTAFYLCASSSQGGIGGYTFGSGTRLTVV.

The chain uses TRBV14 and TRBJ1-2, with D possibly being TRBD1 (5 bases). The CDR3 runs 14 residues. The V and J ends lost 1 base and 8 bases respectively, with 14 bases between them. Germline CDR1 SGHDN, CDR2 FVKESK. The DNA of the CDR3 is TGTGCCAGCAGCCAAGGGAGGGGACGTTCCGGCTACACCTTC. It translates to CASSQGRGRSGYTF. The whole variable domain, filled in from reference TRBV14 and TRBJ1-2, reads EAGVTQFPSHSVIEKGQTVTLRCDPISGHDNLYWYRRVMGKEIKFLLHFVKESKQDESGMPNNRFLAERTGGTYSTLKVQPAELEDSGVYFCASSQGRGRSGYTFGSGTRLTVV.

CDR3 region: CASSELGLAGGYNEQFF. The CDR3 bases are TGTGCCAGCAGTGAACTGGGGCTGGCAGGGGGCTACAATGAGCAGTTCTTC. The rearrangement uses TRBV2 and TRBJ2-1, with 7 bases lining up with TRBD1. Per germline, CDR1 SNHLY and CDR2 FYNNEI. Unmatched junction bases numbered 10, after V lost 2 bases and J lost 3 bases. The CDR3 runs to 17 residues.

The chain joins TRBV27 to TRBJ1-1; 7 positions match TRBD1. CDR3 size: 14 residues. After removal of 6 bases from V and 1 base from J, the junction contained 5 bases not matched to a gene. CDR1 MNHEY and CDR2 SMNVEV come from the germline V gene (reference sequence). The CDR3 protein is CASSSGTANTEAFF. The CDR3 nucleotides are TGTGCCAGCAGCTCCGGGACAGCGAACACTGAAGCTTTCTTT.